The 27 T cell receptor beta chains below all came from one sample that was sequenced in a study of cytomegalovirus exposure and HLA in healthy donors. The PCR ran on 60 Vbeta and 13 Jbeta primers. The table came from immunoSEQ multiplex PCR; TCRdb's copy has only in-frame clones and leaves some out. Among around 250,000 clones listed, around 90% were seen once. The sequencing sample was made of PBMCs. The receptors derive from a girl aged 2 to 9 in good health and CMV-seronegative.

The V gene is TRBV29-1, the J gene TRBJ2-1; possible D gene TRBD2, 6 bases. The germline V gene encodes CDR1 SQVTM and CDR2 ANQGSEA. There are 16 residues in the CDR3. The V and J ends lost 6 bases and 0 bases respectively, with 18 bases between them. The CDR3 spells CSVPSELGGSYNEQFF. The CDR3 DNA is TGCAGCGTCCCGTCCGAGTTGGGGGGCTCCTACAATGAGCAGTTCTTC.

This clone was counted a single time. This chain connects TRBV5-1 to TRBJ1-1; 7 bases agree with TRBD1. Germline loops: CDR1 SGHRS, CDR2 YFSETQ. The V segment lost 4 bases and the J segment 4 bases; nucleotides outside the gene matches: 13. CDR3 length: 16 amino acids. The CDR3 coding sequence is TGCGCCAGCAGCCTAACAGGGGTCGGGAGTGTCACTGAAGCTTTCTTT. As protein: CASSLTGVGSVTEAFF.

The genes are TRBV5-8 and TRBJ2-3, with 10 bases that match TRBD2. This CDR3 comprises 15 residues. V was pared by 4 bases and J by 2 bases, with 4 bases of the junction left unmatched. The V gene's germline CDR1 is SGHTS and CDR2 YDEGEE. As DNA, the CDR3 is TGTGCCAGCAGCCAAGCGGGAGGGTCCACAGATACGCAGTATTTT. This gives the protein CASSQAGGSTDTQYF.

This sequence joins TRBV15 and TRBJ1-1, with TRBD1 as a possible D gene (6 bases). The CDR3 runs 14 residues. With 1 base removed from V and 3 bases from J, the gap between germline ends came to 9 bases. Germline CDR1 is LNHNV and CDR2 is YYDKDF (reference sequence). CDR3 nucleotides: TGTGCCACCAGCAGAGCAGGGGTTCACACTGAAGCTTTCTTT. Translation: CATSRAGVHTEAFF. Looking up the rest from reference TRBV15 and TRBJ1-1 gives the full variable domain: DAMVIQNPRYQVTQFGKPVTLSCSQTLNHNVMYWYQQKSSQAPKLLFHYYDKDFNNEADTPDNFQSRRPNTSFCFLDIRSPGLGDTAMYLCATSRAGVHTEAFFGQGTRLTVV.

With regard to this clone: The junction and the germline gene differ at one end; a read error may be behind it. In nucleotides, the CDR3 is TGTGCCAGCAGCTTAGCGGACAGGGGGCGGGAGGCCAACTATGGCTACGCCTTC. This sequence encodes CASSLADRGREANYGYAF. This chain joins TRBV7-2 and TRBJ1-2, with 11 bases lining up with TRBD1. The CDR3 covers 18 residues. Germline CDR1 and CDR2: SGHTA and FQGNSA. The full variable domain, its missing parts supplied by reference TRBV7-2 and TRBJ1-2, is GAGVSQSPSNKVTEKGKDVELRCDPISGHTALYWYRQSLGQGLEFLIYFQGNSAPDKSGLPSDRFSAERTGGSVSTLTIQRTQQEDSAVYLCASSLADRGREANYGYAFGSGTRLTVV.

This chain links TRBV5-4 with TRBJ2-2, with 14 bases identical to TRBD2. Looked up from germline, CDR1 is SGHNT and CDR2 is YYREEE (reference sequence). The CDR3 is 17 amino acids. The V and J ends lost 3 bases and 7 bases, in that order; junction bases with no gene match: 8. This CDR3 reads CASSYPGTSGRNGELFF. The DNA for the CDR3 is TGTGCCAGCAGCTATCCCGGGACTAGCGGGAGAAACGGGGAGCTGTTTTTT.

The chain combines TRBV6-5 with TRBJ1-1; TRBD1 is a possible D gene (5 bases). The CDR3 loop spans 14 amino acids. Trimming took off 2 bases at V and 3 bases at J, with 10 bases between the two ends. The V gene's germline CDR1 is MNHEY and CDR2 SVGAGI. CDR3 sequence: CASSYVTGDTEAFF. DNA of the CDR3: TGTGCCAGCAGTTACGTTACGGGGGACACTGAAGCTTTCTTT.

This clone was seen once. The chain joins TRBV25-1 to TRBJ1-2; no definite D call. Germline-derived CDR1 and CDR2 are MGHDK and SYGVNS. The CDR3 is 13 amino acids. Trimming removed 10 bases from V and 0 bases from J, with 12 bases in between. The CDR3 DNA sequence: TGTGCCACCCGACACCCAGCTAACTATGGCTACACCTTC. Its protein product is CATRHPANYGYTF.

The rearrangement joins TRBV30 to TRBJ1-6; D might be TRBD1 (5 bases). Trimming removed 0 bases from V and 6 bases from J, with 12 bases in between. Germline V gene data show CDR1 as GTSNPN and CDR2 as SVGIG (reference sequence). The CDR3 extends over 15 amino acids. In nucleotides, the CDR3 is TGTGCCTGGAGTGTACGAGCGGGGGTTAATTCACCCCTCCACTTT. Its translation: CAWSVRAGVNSPLHF.

The genes are TRBV7-8 and TRBJ2-1; 9 bases are a match to TRBD2. Germline CDR1 is SGHVS and CDR2 is FQNEAQ. Unmatched junction bases numbered 2, after V lost 5 bases and J lost 0 bases. The CDR3 covers 15 residues. The CDR3, as DNA: TGTGCCAGCAGCCAGACTAGCGGCTCCTACAATGAGCAGTTCTTC. This encodes CASSQTSGSYNEQFF.

The chain combines TRBV5-1 with TRBJ1-1; D remains ambiguous. Germline loops: CDR1 SGHRS, CDR2 YFSETQ. Between the trimmed V and J ends, which lost 6 bases and 0 bases, there was a span of 18 bases. The CDR3 is 16 amino acids. The CDR3 nucleotides read TGCGCCAGCATGAAATCAGTGGGCACAGTGAACACTGAAGCTTTCTTT. Its protein is CASMKSVGTVNTEAFF.

The chain is built from TRBV7-9 and TRBJ1-2, with D tentatively TRBD1 (6 bases). Trimming shortened V by 3 bases and J by 0 bases, and 11 bases separated the two germline ends. Germline CDR1 SEHNR, CDR2 FQNEAQ (reference sequence). CDR3 size: 15 residues. CDR3 nucleotides: TGTGCCAGCAGCTTCCAGGGGATCACTAACTATGGCTACACCTTC. Translation: CASSFQGITNYGYTF.

The rearrangement uses TRBV15 and TRBJ1-6; TRBD1 is a possible D gene (5 bases). V was pared by 8 bases and J by 6 bases, with 11 bases between. Germline V lookup: CDR1 LNHNV, CDR2 YYDKDF (reference sequence). CDR3 size: 13 residues. The CDR3 region has the DNA TGTGCCACCCGACAGAGATTTAATTCACCCCTCCACTTT. It translates to CATRQRFNSPLHF.

J is TRBJ1-1 and V is TRBV27; D is unclear. The V gene lost 8 bases and the J gene lost 2 bases, with 15 bases spanning the gap. This CDR3 is built from 14 residues. The germline V gene encodes CDR1 MNHEY and CDR2 SMNVEV (reference sequence). In nucleotides, the CDR3 is TGTGCCAGCTCCGTGGCCAGGACTAACACTGAAGCTTTCTTT. Amino acid sequence: CASSVARTNTEAFF.

This clone was detected only once. J is TRBJ2-6 and V is TRBV9, with D unresolved. Deletions cut 0 bases from V and 0 bases from J, with 7 bases between. Looked up from germline, CDR1 is SGDLS and CDR2 is YYNGEE. The CDR3 is made up of 16 amino acids. CDR3 sequence reads: CASSVATSSGANVLTF. The CDR3 nucleotides read TGTGCCAGCAGCGTAGCTACGAGCTCTGGGGCCAACGTCCTGACTTTC.

The chain combines TRBV5-4 with TRBJ2-7; TRBD1 matches 9 bases. This CDR3 is 16 amino acids long. Germline V gene data show CDR1 as SGHNT and CDR2 as YYREEE (reference sequence). V shed 0 bases and J 0 bases; nucleotides not matched to a gene: 4. CDR3 sequence: CASSLGSGQGSYEQYF. DNA for the CDR3: TGTGCCAGCAGCTTGGGATCGGGACAGGGCTCCTACGAGCAGTACTTC.

The J gene is TRBJ1-6, the V gene TRBV6-5; weak D call: TRBD1 (5 bases). CDR1 is MNHEY, CDR2 SVGAGI, per germline. This CDR3 has 12 amino acids. The V end was cut by 6 bases, the J end by 9 bases, with 9 bases between. The CDR3 protein is CASRGQGSPLHF. For the CDR3, the DNA is TGTGCCAGCAGGGGGCAAGGTTCACCCCTCCACTTT.

The sample holds one count of this clone. V usage is TRBV5-5 and J usage is TRBJ1-5; perhaps TRBD1 as D (5 bases). V dropped 5 bases and J dropped 9 bases, with 9 bases sitting between them. CDR1 and CDR2 (germline): SGHKS, YYEKEE (reference sequence). The CDR3 loop spans 11 amino acids. CDR3 residues: CASSSGGPQHF. DNA of the CDR3: TGTGCCAGCAGTTCCGGGGGGCCCCAGCATTTT.

This clone was found once. CDR3: CASSLSASGRSSTGELFF. The CDR3 nucleotides read TGTGCCAGCAGTTTATCGGCTAGCGGGAGGTCAAGTACCGGGGAGCTGTTTTTT. The chain carries TRBV27 and TRBJ2-2; 11 nucleotides agree with TRBD2. Germline CDR1 and CDR2: MNHEY and SMNVEV (reference sequence). CDR3 size: 18 residues. The ends lost 0 bases at V and 5 bases at J; junction bases unmatched: 8.

The chain recombines TRBV21-1 with TRBJ2-5; the table assigns TRBD1, which was not confirmed against the DNA. TRBV21-1 represents a pseudogene. This CDR3 comprises 14 residues. CDR3 bases: TGTGCCAGCAGCAGGGTGACAGCACAAGAGACCCAGTACTTC. This gives the protein CASSRVTAQETQYF.

This chain connects TRBV5-1 to TRBJ2-7; perhaps TRBD1 as D (6 bases). V was cut by 0 bases and J by 5 bases, with 12 bases left in between. Germline V gene lookup returns CDR1 SGHRS and CDR2 YFSETQ. This CDR3 has 14 residues. CDR3: CASSLGQGWDEQYF. The CDR3 DNA sequence: TGCGCCAGCAGCTTGGGCCAGGGGTGGGACGAGCAGTACTTC. The whole variable domain, remainder taken from reference TRBV5-1 and TRBJ2-7, is KAGVTQTPRYLIKTRGQQVTLSCSPISGHRSVSWYQQTPGQGLQFLFEYFSETQRNKGNFPGRFSGRQFSNSRSEMNVSTLELGDSALYLCASSLGQGWDEQYFGPGTRLTVT.

The genes are TRBV28 and TRBJ1-5; D is uncertain. The CDR3 is made up of 15 amino acids. Looked up from germline, CDR1 is MDHEN and CDR2 is SYDVKM. Trimming stripped 7 bases from V and 3 bases from J, with 16 bases between. The CDR3 here is CASTVHGNHNQPQHF. The CDR3 DNA reads TGTGCCAGCACCGTACACGGGAACCACAATCAGCCCCAGCATTTT.

The rearrangement uses TRBV2 and TRBJ1-1; TRBD1 matches at 8 bases. CDR1 and CDR2 (germline): SNHLY, FYNNEI. J was trimmed by 1 base and V by 6 bases; bases with no gene match: 1. This CDR3 contains 13 residues. The CDR3 protein is CASSDRGNTEAFF. The DNA for the CDR3 is TGTGCCAGCAGCGACAGGGGGAACACTGAAGCTTTCTTT.

The gene calls are TRBV7-2 and TRBJ1-6; 8 bases are a match to TRBD1. The CDR3 runs to 15 residues. V trimming: 1 base; J trimming: 9 bases; junction bases outside the gene matches: 5. Per germline, CDR1 SGHTA and CDR2 FQGNSA. The CDR3 region is CASSLGDRGSSPLHF. In DNA, the CDR3 is TGTGCCAGCAGCTTAGGCGACAGGGGAAGTTCACCCCTCCACTTT.

This chain connects TRBV6-4 to TRBJ1-1, with D possibly being TRBD1 (5 bases). The V gene's germline CDR1 is MRHNA and CDR2 SNTAGT. The CDR3 spans 15 residues. The V end was cut by 5 bases, the J end by 6 bases, with 19 bases between. CDR3 bases: TGTGCCAGCAGTAAAGACAGTTCAGGCCTAGCTGAAGCTTTCTTT. Translating it yields CASSKDSSGLAEAFF.

This sequence joins TRBV7-2 and TRBJ1-2; TRBD1 might be the D (5 bases). From germline, CDR1 is SGHTA and CDR2 FQGNSA. The length of the CDR3 is 15 residues. Trimming cost V 9 bases and J 5 bases, with 22 bases left between them. Here the CDR3 DNA reads TGTGCCAGTAGTTCAGGGCCTGAGTGGGAATATGGCTACACCTTC. Amino acid sequence: CASSSGPEWEYGYTF.

The chain links TRBV4-1 to TRBJ2-7; possible D gene TRBD2, 6 bases. V lost 1 base and J lost 0, with 10 bases in between. CDR1 MGHRA and CDR2 YSYEKL come from the germline V gene. There are 15 residues in the CDR3. The CDR3 DNA follows: TGCGCCAGCAGCCAAGTCGCTAGCGCCTCCTACGAGCAGTACTTC. It translates to CASSQVASASYEQYF.